Listed below are T cell receptor beta chains from one sample, sequenced in a study of control samples from healthy donors and cancer patients. Data came from immunoSEQ multiplex PCR; TCRdb stores just in-frame clones and leaves some out. The top ten clones hold approximately 14% of a sample with tens of thousands of clones, about nine tenths of them seen once. Source material: blood. The receptors originated from a young man in good health. Each CDR3 is given with its conserved first and last residue. D genes are given only for firm matches. Rows may omit the clone size; those that give it use once, few, many or a size class.

D gene,clone size,J gene,V gene,CDR3 DNA,CDR3 protein
-,-,TRBJ2-6,TRBV3-1/TRBV3-2,TGTGCCAGCAGCCAGAACCGGGGGAACCTGGTCTCTGGGGCCAACGTCCTGACTTTC,CASSQNRGNLVSGANVLTF
-,once,TRBJ1-1,TRBV4-1,TGCGCCAGCAGCCAGGCTGGGGGGACCATGAACACTGAAGCTTTCTTT,CASSQAGGTMNTEAFF
TRBD1,-,TRBJ1-1,TRBV7-9,TGTGCCAGCAGCTCCGGGACAGGGGGCAAGGAGGACACTGAAGCTTTCTTT,CASSSGTGGKEDTEAFF
-,-,TRBJ1-6,TRBV6-1,TGTGCCAGCAGTGACAGTAATAATTCACCCCTCCACTTT,CASSDSNNSPLHF
TRBD1,-,TRBJ1-1,TRBV19,TGTGCCAGTAGTCAACAGGGGGCTGATGGTGAAGCTTTCTTT,CASSQQGADGEAFF
TRBD1,-,TRBJ2-1,TRBV24-1,TGTGCCACCAGTGATTCGGGACAGGGCCGCGGCAGCGCCCAGTTCTTC,CATSDSGQGRGSAQFF
TRBD1,-,TRBJ1-1,TRBV7-9,TGTGCCAGCAGCCCCGGGATGGACAGGGACACTGAAGCTTTCTTT,CASSPGMDRDTEAFF
TRBD1,-,TRBJ2-1,TRBV19,TGTGCCAGTAGTATAGTTCCGGACAGGATCTACAATGAGCAGTTCTTC,CASSIVPDRIYNEQFF
-,once,TRBJ2-1,TRBV5-1,TGCGCCAGCAGCTTGCAGGGTTACAATGAGCAGTTCTTC,CASSLQGYNEQFF
TRBD1,-,TRBJ1-2,TRBV2,TGTGCCAGCAGAGGGACAGACTATGGCTACACCTTC,CASRGTDYGYTF
TRBD2,-,TRBJ2-2,TRBV7-9,TGTGCCAGCAGCTCCCGGGGGGGCAGGGGCACCGGGGAGCTGTTTTTT,CASSSRGGRGTGELFF
-,-,TRBJ2-2,TRBV3-1/TRBV3-2,TGTGCCAGCAGCCAAGTTAAAGGGGCCGGGGAGCTGTTTTTT,CASSQVKGAGELFF
TRBD2,once,TRBJ2-7,TRBV9,TGTGCCAGCAGCGTAGAGGCTAGCGGGGGATCCTACGAGCAGTACTTC,CASSVEASGGSYEQYF
-,-,TRBJ2-7,TRBV28,TGTGCCAGCGCATTGTTAGGGTCCTACGAGCAGTACTTC,CASALLGSYEQYF